These 26 T cell receptor beta chains were all obtained from the same sample, sequenced in a study of T cells in Graves' hyperthyroidism and ophthalmopathy (dated by TCRdb to the late 2010s). The library was prepared using multiplex PCR. The sequencer was an Illumina HiSeq 2000. The TCR beta CDR3 regions were amplified from the RNA transcripts. A first-round RT-PCR of the TCR CDR3 used the HTBI primer set with the Qiagen OneStep RT-PCR kit. TCRdb cleaned the public reads at Q25 with fastp, built clones with MiXCR and kept in-frame beta chains. Records with the same CDR3 protein are collapsed into one entry carrying the most frequent genes and DNA. This sample lists around 240,000 distinct CDR3 sequences; more than 14% were detected once. The ten largest clones represent 10% to 15% of the sample. The sample taken for sequencing was blood. The receptors come from a woman between 40 and 50 years old with Graves' hyperthyroidism that later progressed to Graves' ophthalmopathy.

This clonotype was seen many times. The gene calls are TRBV6-1 and TRBJ2-1; tentatively, D is TRBD2 (6 bases). V lost 7 bases and J lost 7, with 23 bases in between. The germline CDR1 and CDR2 sequences are MNHNS and SASEGT. CDR3 length equals 16 residues. The CDR3 nucleotides are TGTGCCAGCATCCCCCAATTTTGGCTGGGGGGTAATGAGCAGTTCTTC. This encodes CASIPQFWLGGNEQFF.

This clonotype was observed at least ten times. One junction end does not reproduce the germline sequence, and a read error may be involved. CDR3 sequence reads: CASSPIGGEYHF. The CDR3 nucleotides are TGTGCCAGCAGCCCAATTGGCGGGGAATATCACTTC. This chain joins TRBV7-8 and TRBJ2-5; maybe TRBD2 (6 bases). The CDR3 runs to 12 residues. Germline values: CDR1 SGHVS, CDR2 FQNEAQ.

This clonotype came up a few times. The chain recombines TRBV4-1 with TRBJ1-6; TRBD1 agrees at 7 bases. CDR1 is MGHRA and CDR2 is YSYEKL in the germline V gene. CDR3 length: 16 residues. The V and J ends lost 0 bases and 9 bases, in that order; junction bases with no gene match: 8. DNA for the CDR3: TGCGCCAGCAGCCAAGATGGGGGGACAGAGGGTTCACCCCTCCACTTT. Its translation: CASSQDGGTEGSPLHF.

This clonotype has a count of ten or more. This chain links TRBV10-3 with TRBJ2-1; 7 nucleotides line up with TRBD2. Germline CDR1 ENHRY, CDR2 SYGVKD. Losses at the gene ends were 0 bases for V and 8 bases for J; bases not matched to a gene: 7. The CDR3 runs to 15 residues. CDR3 sequence: CAISESGGGQDEQFF. The CDR3 bases are TGTGCCATCAGTGAGTCTGGGGGAGGGCAAGATGAGCAGTTCTTC.

A note on this clonotype: This may arise from a read error, as a much more abundant clone is one base away. The chain couples TRBV19 to TRBJ2-2, with D tentatively TRBD1 (6 bases). Germline lookup yields CDR1 LNHDA and CDR2 SQIVND (reference sequence). The length of the CDR3 is 13 residues. V gave up 6 bases and J gave up 6 bases, with 11 bases separating them. The CDR3 coding sequence is TGTGCCAGTAGAAAGGACAGTGCCGGGGAGCTGTTTTTT. It is translated as CASRKDSAGELFF.

A word on this clonotype: A much more abundant neighbour one base away suggests this may be a read error. The CDR3 loop reads CASSPGGGASSNYDYTF. CDR3 in DNA: TGTGCCAGCTCACCAGGTGGAGGGGCATCATCTAACTATGACTACACCTTC. The gene calls are TRBV18 and TRBJ1-2; D is possibly TRBD1 (5 bases). This CDR3 comprises 17 residues. Germline V CDR1 and CDR2: KGHSH, LQKENI. The full variable domain, completed using reference TRBV18 and TRBJ1-2, is NAGVMQNPRHLVRRRGQEARLRCSPMKGHSHVYWYRQLPEEGLKFMVYLQKENIIDESGMPKERFSAEFPKEGPSILRIQQVVRGDSAAYFCASSPGGGASSNYDYTFGSGTRLTVV.

Ten or more counts support this clonotype. The chain combines TRBV11-1 with TRBJ2-5; 8 bases fit TRBD2. The CDR3 contains 15 residues. J was trimmed by 4 bases and V by 3 bases; bases with no gene match: 7. Germline CDR1 reads SGHAT; CDR2 reads FQDESV (reference sequence). CDR3 protein: CASSFSGIVRETQYF. CDR3 in DNA: TGTGCCAGCAGCTTTAGCGGGATAGTTCGAGAGACCCAGTACTTC. Using reference TRBV11-1 and TRBJ2-5 for the parts outside the CDR3, the full variable domain is EAEVAQSPRYKITEKSQAVAFWCDPISGHATLYWYRQILGQGPELLVQFQDESVVDDSQLPKDRFSAERLKGVDSTLKIQPAELGDSAMYLCASSFSGIVRETQYFGPGTRLLVL.

The V gene is TRBV7-9, the J gene TRBJ1-5; D possibly corresponds to TRBD1 (6 bases). The CDR3 contains 16 residues. The germline V and J ends were trimmed by 5 bases and 3 bases, with 17 bases remaining between them. In germline, CDR1 is SEHNR, CDR2 FQNEAQ (reference sequence). The CDR3 DNA reads TGTGCCAGCAGCCGATCCGGGACACGAAACAATCAGCCCCAGCATTTT. Protein product: CASSRSGTRNNQPQHF.

The chain has TRBV5-1 and TRBJ2-3, with 7 bases fitting TRBD1. The germline V gene has CDR1 SGHRS and CDR2 YFSETQ. V lost 4 bases, J lost 4 bases, and 6 bases stayed unmatched. The CDR3 contains 14 residues. CDR3 in DNA: TGCGCCAGCAGCGTTACTACAGGGGCAGATACGCAGTATTTT. This codes for CASSVTTGADTQYF.

This clonotype was recorded many times. The chain joins TRBV28 to TRBJ1-4; possibly TRBD1 for D (5 bases). The CDR3 runs to 16 residues. Trimming stripped 10 bases from V and 5 bases from J, with 23 bases between. Germline CDR1 MDHEN, CDR2 SYDVKM. As DNA, the CDR3 is TGTGCCACCTACAGGCGCAGCGCCCGGAACAATGAAAAACTGTTTTTT. Encoded protein: CATYRRSARNNEKLFF.

This clonotype was counted at least ten times. This chain links TRBV5-1 with TRBJ2-3; 7 positions match TRBD1. V dropped 6 bases and J dropped 2; count of bases not matched to a gene: 9. Germline V gives CDR1 SGHRS, CDR2 YFSETQ. The CDR3 has 15 residues. The DNA of the CDR3 is TGCGCCAGCAAAAGACAGGGAAGGTCCACAGATACGCAGTATTTT. This translates into CASKRQGRSTDTQYF.

The sample holds many counts of this clonotype. The rearrangement joins TRBV2 to TRBJ1-2, with 8 bases that match TRBD1. CDR3 length: 13 amino acids. V was clipped by 6 bases and J by 6 bases; unmatched bases: 6. CDR1 and CDR2 (germline): SNHLY, FYNNEI. The CDR3 spells CASRVQGGDGYTF. DNA for the CDR3: TGTGCCAGCAGAGTACAGGGGGGTGATGGCTACACCTTC.

This clonotype came up a few times. CDR3 bases: TGTGCCAGCAGCTTGAGGGGAACTAATGAAAAACTGTTTTTT. Translating gives CASSLRGTNEKLFF. J is TRBJ1-4 and V is TRBV5-6; D perhaps matches TRBD1 (5 bases). CDR1 and CDR2 from the germline V gene are SGHDT and YYEEEE. Trimming cost V 1 base and J 1 base, with 5 bases left between them. This CDR3 is 14 amino acids long. Complete variable domain (other parts from reference TRBV5-6 and TRBJ1-4): DAGVTQSPTHLIKTRGQQVTLRCSPKSGHDTVSWYQQALGQGPQFIFQYYEEEERQRGNFPDRFSGHQFPNYSSELNVNALLLGDSALYLCASSLRGTNEKLFFGSGTQLSVL.

In this sample, this clonotype turned up many times. The chain employs TRBV6-1 and TRBJ2-5; the match to TRBD1 covers 8 bases. The CDR3 has 15 residues. Germline CDR1 reads MNHNS; CDR2 reads SASEGT. Germline trimming cut 6 bases from V and 2 bases from J; bases unmatched to any gene: 8. The CDR3 DNA is TGTGCCAGCAGCCCCACCAGGGGGCCACAAGAGACCCAGTACTTC. Translated: CASSPTRGPQETQYF.

The table lists this clonotype with a count of one. This rearrangement joins TRBV11-2 to TRBJ2-3; 14 bases are shared with TRBD2. Germline V lookup: CDR1 SGHAT, CDR2 FQNNGV. Losses at the gene ends were 5 bases for V and 3 bases for J; bases not matched to a gene: 13. CDR3 length: 19 residues. The CDR3, as DNA: TGTGCCAGCAGCCAAGGGACTAGCGGGAGACGGTGGGGTACAGATACGCAGTATTTT. Amino acids: CASSQGTSGRRWGTDTQYF.

This clonotype was observed many times. The chain uses TRBV11-1 and TRBJ2-3, with unresolved D. The V gene's germline CDR1 is SGHAT and CDR2 FQDESV (reference sequence). V lost 2 bases and J 2 bases, leaving 14 bases between the germline ends. The CDR3 contains 16 residues. CDR3 nucleotide sequence: TGTGCCAGCAGCTTAAACCCCGCCGGAAACACAGATACGCAGTATTTT. It yields the protein CASSLNPAGNTDTQYF.

In this sample, this clonotype turned up a few times. The chain links TRBV19 to TRBJ2-6; D remains ambiguous. CDR1 LNHDA and CDR2 SQIVND come from the germline V gene (reference sequence). The CDR3 runs to 18 residues. The V gene lost 3 bases and the J gene lost 0 bases, with 15 bases spanning the gap. DNA of the CDR3: TGTGCCAGTAGTATCCCGGGCCCGGGCCTCTCTGGGGCCAACGTCCTGACTTTC. It translates to CASSIPGPGLSGANVLTF.

This clonotype was observed a few times. The chain uses TRBV19 and TRBJ2-1; D remains unclear. Germline CDR1 is LNHDA and CDR2 is SQIVND (reference sequence). V was cut by 7 bases and J by 1 base, with 11 bases left in between. This CDR3 spans 14 amino acids. The CDR3 spells CASTLALSYNEQFF. CDR3 in DNA: TGTGCCAGTACCCTGGCCTTATCCTACAATGAGCAGTTCTTC.

In regard to this clonotype: With a much larger clone just one base away, this may be a read error. The conserved phenylalanine or tryptophan normally closing the CDR3 is absent here, so this likely arose from a read error. The V call is TRBV9, the J call TRBJ2-1, with TRBD1 identical over 9 bases. The CDR3 is 15 residues long. The J segment lost 5 bases and the V segment lost 4 bases, leaving 7 bases of the junction unmatched. The germline V gene has CDR1 SGDLS and CDR2 YYNGEE. The CDR3 here is CASSKGTGPHNEQFC. DNA of the CDR3: TGTGCCAGCAGCAAAGGGACAGGGCCCCACAATGAGCAGTTCTGC.

Many counts were recorded for this clonotype. The chain employs TRBV12-3 or TRBV12-4 and TRBJ1-5, with 7 positions matching TRBD1. The junction had 2 bases not matched to a gene; V was cut back by 6 bases and J by 3 bases. The CDR3 consists of 13 residues. CDR3: CASRGTVNQPQHF. The CDR3 region has the DNA TGTGCCAGCAGGGGGACAGTCAATCAGCCCCAGCATTTT.

This clonotype was recorded at least ten times. The V gene is TRBV28, the J gene TRBJ2-1; D remains unclear. The V gene's germline CDR1 is MDHEN and CDR2 SYDVKM. The CDR3 extends over 13 amino acids. With 6 bases removed from V and 4 bases from J, the gap between germline ends came to 10 bases. The CDR3 DNA reads as TGTGCCAGCAGCCTCCCCAAGTACAATGAGCAGTTCTTC. It codes for CASSLPKYNEQFF.

This clonotype appeared many times. This chain joins TRBV28 and TRBJ1-1, with D unresolved. V was trimmed by 1 base and J by 3 bases, leaving 9 bases between them. Per the germline V gene, CDR1 is MDHEN and CDR2 is SYDVKM. The CDR3 runs to 14 residues. CDR3 protein: CASSLSNSYTEAFF. CDR3 DNA sequence: TGTGCCAGCAGTTTATCGAACAGCTACACTGAAGCTTTCTTT.

This clonotype was found many times. A clone one base away is much larger, so this may be a read error. V is TRBV2 and J is TRBJ2-1, with D perhaps TRBD1 or TRBD2 (5 bases each). The CDR3 is made up of 17 amino acids. Per germline, CDR1 SNHLY and CDR2 FYNNEI. CDR3 in DNA: TGTGGCAGAGGGAACAGGTCCGGACCACTCCGGGGCAATGAGCAGTTCTTC. Amino acids: CGRGNRSGPLRGNEQFF.

This clonotype was picked up a small number of times. This chain uses TRBV4-2 with TRBJ2-7; the D is unclear. Trimming shortened V by 0 bases and J by 3 bases, and 9 bases separated the two germline ends. Germline CDR1 reads LGHNA; CDR2 reads YNFKEQ. The CDR3 consists of 14 residues. CDR3 sequence (DNA): TGTGCCAGCAGCCAAGACAGACTTCTCTACGAGCAGTACTTC. It translates to CASSQDRLLYEQYF.

This clonotype was found many times. This chain uses TRBV28 with TRBJ2-7; D not resolved. Between the trimmed V and J ends, which lost 4 bases and 0 bases, there was a span of 13 bases. CDR1 is MDHEN, CDR2 SYDVKM, per germline. This CDR3 comprises 15 residues. The CDR3, as DNA: TGTGCCAGCAGTTCGATTGTGGTCGGCTCCTACGAGCAGTACTTC. Encoded protein: CASSSIVVGSYEQYF.

On this clonotype: No conserved phenylalanine or tryptophan is present at the end of the CDR3, so a read error is the likely explanation. Because the CDR3's place on the DNA is in doubt, the DNA is left out and the CDR3 is given as listed by TCRdb. The rearrangement links TRBV5-6 to TRBJ2-7. The CDR3 region is 14 residues in length, termini included. The germline gives CDR1 SGHDT, CDR2 YYEEEE. This CDR3 reads CASSLGLPSYEQCL.